A selection of T cell receptor beta chains follows, all from one sample in a study of blood T cells in healthy people across ages. TCRdb re-analysed the 5' RACE reads in MiXCR, keeping a single row per CDR3 protein. The sample yields 580,000 or so distinct CDR3 sequences, 47% seen once. Sequencing was done on a sample of blood. The receptors stem from an elderly man in good health. CDR3s include the opening cysteine and the closing phenylalanine or tryptophan. The D gene is left open where the match is weak. The size of a clone is reported for some rows only, either as once, few or many, or as a class for expanded clones.

j_call,d_call,v_call,clone_size,cdr3_nt,cdr3_aa
TRBJ2-7,-,TRBV20-1,-,TGCAGTGCTAGAAGGGGGGGTGCCTACGAGCAGTACTTC,CSARRGGAYEQYF
TRBJ1-5,-,TRBV6-6,many,TGTGCCAGCAGTCCTCCCAGGGGTTACTATGAACGCAATCAGCCCCAGCATTTT,CASSPPRGYYERNQPQHF
TRBJ1-2,-,TRBV9,-,TGTGCCAGCGCCCGGGGGGGGACTAACTATGGCTACACCTTC,CASARGGTNYGYTF
TRBJ2-6,-,TRBV12-3/TRBV12-4,-,TGTGCCAGCAGTTTAGACAGGGAGGGCGGTGGGGCCAACGTCCTGACTTTC,CASSLDREGGGANVLTF
TRBJ2-2,TRBD1,TRBV29-1,few,TGCAGCGTTGAAACGACAGGGATGAACACCGGGGAGCTGTTTTTT,CSVETTGMNTGELFF
TRBJ2-2,-,TRBV6-6,-,TGTGCCAGCAGCCCCAGTTACGAGAGGGGCGGGGAGCTGTTTTTT,CASSPSYERGGELFF
TRBJ2-3,-,TRBV5-1,-,TGCGCCAGCAGCTCTATACCCGGAGATACGCAGTATTTT,CASSSIPGDTQYF
TRBJ1-5,-,TRBV6-6,few,TGTGCCAGCAGTTACGCCGGGGGCAGTCAGCCCCAGCATTTT,CASSYAGGSQPQHF
TRBJ2-4,-,TRBV12-3/TRBV12-4,-,TGTGCCAGCAGTCGCAGGGGTTCAGAAAACATTCAGTACTTC,CASSRRGSENIQYF
TRBJ2-7,TRBD2,TRBV20-1,many,TGCAGTGCTAGAGATTTTAGCGGGTTGTACGAGCAGTACTTC,CSARDFSGLYEQYF
TRBJ1-1,TRBD1,TRBV9,-,TGTGCCAGCAGCGTAGCGGGGGACAGGGGGAGCACTGAAGCTTTCTTT,CASSVAGDRGSTEAFF
TRBJ1-6,-,TRBV7-9,few,TGTGCCAGCAGCCCGCAACAGGAGCGACCCCTCCACTTT,CASSPQQERPLHF
TRBJ2-1,TRBD2,TRBV7-9,-,TGTGCCAGCACCCCTCCTTTGCGGGGGGTATACAATGAGCAGTTCTTC,CASTPPLRGVYNEQFF
TRBJ2-5,TRBD2,TRBV10-3,-,TGTGCCATCAGTGATGGTGCTAGCGGGTCCCAAGAGACCCAGTACTTC,CAISDGASGSQETQYF
TRBJ1-2,-,TRBV20-1,-,TGCAGTGCTAGTGACAGTCGAAAGAATGGCTACACCTTC,CSASDSRKNGYTF
TRBJ2-7,-,TRBV30,-,TGTGCCCGAAAGCGGGCCAACGAGCAGTACTTC,CARKRANEQYF
TRBJ1-4,-,TRBV15,-,TGTGCCACCAGCAGAGATCGGCCAAGAAATGAAAAACTGTTTTTT,CATSRDRPRNEKLFF
TRBJ2-3,TRBD1,TRBV5-1,few,TGCGCCAGCAGCTGGACCGGGACAGGGAGTTCAGATACGCAGTATTTT,CASSWTGTGSSDTQYF
TRBJ2-5,TRBD1,TRBV10-3,-,TGTGCCATCAGTGAAGCCCAGGGACAGAAAGAGACCCAGTACTTC,CAISEAQGQKETQYF
TRBJ2-3,-,TRBV9,-,TGTGCCAGCAGCGTTCCGGACGGGCAAAGCACAGATACGCAGTATTTT,CASSVPDGQSTDTQYF
TRBJ2-1,-,TRBV6-2/TRBV6-3,-,TGTGCCAGCAGTTACTCGCTGGCACGGCAGTTCTTC,CASSYSLARQFF
TRBJ2-5,-,TRBV20-1,-,TGCAGTGCTAATAGCCGGGACCACCAAGAGACCCAGTACTTC,CSANSRDHQETQYF
TRBJ2-1,TRBD2,TRBV2,few,TGTGCCAGCAGTGAAAGTCGGGGACTAGCCAATGAGCAGTTCTTC,CASSESRGLANEQFF
TRBJ1-1,TRBD1,TRBV4-2,-,TGTGCTAGCAGCCAAGATCTCTCAGGGGGCAACCTGAACACTGAAGCTTTCTTT,CASSQDLSGGNLNTEAFF
TRBJ2-3,-,TRBV12-3/TRBV12-4,few,TGTGCCAGCAGCCCCTCGCAGGGCTATACGCAGTATTTT,CASSPSQGYTQYF
TRBJ2-3,TRBD2,TRBV6-1,many,TGTGCCAGCAGTCCCCGGAGGGGAAGCGGGAGGGCCTTCATAGATACGCAGTATTTT,CASSPRRGSGRAFIDTQYF
TRBJ2-1,-,TRBV15,once,TGTGCCACCAGCAGAGAAGGGGGGGCGTTGGTCAATGAGCAGTTCTTC,CATSREGGALVNEQFF
TRBJ2-7,-,TRBV9,few,TGTGCCAGCAGCGCAGCCTCTGGCGGGGTCTACGAGCAGTACTTC,CASSAASGGVYEQYF
TRBJ2-1,TRBD2,TRBV4-1,-,TGCGCCAGCAGCCTCAGTAGGACAGGGACTAGCGGGGGGCCCCTACAGTTCTTC,CASSLSRTGTSGGPLQFF
TRBJ2-3,TRBD2,TRBV7-2,few,TGTGCCAGCAGCACAGGGTCTAGCGGGTTTATTACAGATACGCAGTATTTT,CASSTGSSGFITDTQYF
TRBJ1-1,-,TRBV20-1,few,TGCAGTGCTAGGGGAACTGAAGCTTTCTTT,CSARGTEAFF
TRBJ2-5,-,TRBV7-2,few,TGTGCCAGCAGCTTGGGTGAAACGGAGACCCAGTACTTC,CASSLGETETQYF
TRBJ2-7,-,TRBV13,few,TGTGCCAGCAGCCCCGGCGCGGATGCCGCTCTCTACGAGCAGTACTTC,CASSPGADAALYEQYF
TRBJ2-1,TRBD1,TRBV6-2/TRBV6-3,-,TGTGCCAGCAGGGAGGGACAGGGGAGTTTCCATGAGCAGTTCTTC,CASREGQGSFHEQFF
TRBJ2-1,-,TRBV7-2,-,TGTGCCATCACCGGGCCTTCCTCGAGGGAGCAGTTCTTC,CAITGPSSREQFF
TRBJ2-3,-,TRBV5-1,few,TGCGCCAGCAGCTTGGGGGGGGGCAGAGCCACAGATACGCAGTATTTT,CASSLGGGRATDTQYF
TRBJ2-7,-,TRBV20-1,-,TGCAGTGCTACTGAGGCAGGTCATTCCTACGAGCAGTACTTC,CSATEAGHSYEQYF
TRBJ2-3,TRBD2,TRBV4-3,-,TGCGCCAGCAGCACTAACGGACTAGCGGGGTCCACAGATACGCAGTATTTT,CASSTNGLAGSTDTQYF
TRBJ2-1,TRBD1,TRBV20-1,-,TGCAGTGCAGTTAACCGGGACAGGGTCGGTGAGCAGTTCTTC,CSAVNRDRVGEQFF
TRBJ2-2,-,TRBV7-2,few,TGTGCCAGCAGCACCCAGGGGGGCGCGAACACCGGGGAGCTGTTTTTT,CASSTQGGANTGELFF
TRBJ1-4,TRBD1,TRBV7-2,-,TGTGCCAGCAGCTTGGCACGGACAGGGGGGACGGAAAAACTGTTTTTT,CASSLARTGGTEKLFF
TRBJ2-7,-,TRBV7-2,few,TGTGCCAGCAGCCCCAAGCCTGGTTTTGGCGAGCAGTACTTC,CASSPKPGFGEQYF